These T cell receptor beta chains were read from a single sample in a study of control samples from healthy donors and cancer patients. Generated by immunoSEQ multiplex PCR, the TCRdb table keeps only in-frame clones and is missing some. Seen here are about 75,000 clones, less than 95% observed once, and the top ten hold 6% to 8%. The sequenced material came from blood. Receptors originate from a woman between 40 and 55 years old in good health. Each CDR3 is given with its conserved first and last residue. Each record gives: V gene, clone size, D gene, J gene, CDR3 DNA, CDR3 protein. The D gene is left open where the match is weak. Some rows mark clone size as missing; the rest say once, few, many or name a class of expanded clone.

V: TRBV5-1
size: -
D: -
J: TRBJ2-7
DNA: TGCGCCAGCAGCTTGACCGGGAGAGGCTACGAGCAGTACTTC
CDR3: CASSLTGRGYEQYF

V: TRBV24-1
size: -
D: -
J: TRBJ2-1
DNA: TGTGCCACCAGTGATTTCCTTGGGATGGAGCAGTTCTTC
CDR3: CATSDFLGMEQFF

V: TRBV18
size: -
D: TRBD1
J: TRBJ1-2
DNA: TGTGCCAGCTCACCCGGGACAGACGGGAACTATGGCTACACCTTC
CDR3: CASSPGTDGNYGYTF

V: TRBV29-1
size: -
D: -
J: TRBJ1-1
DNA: TGCAGCGTTTCGGTAGGCACTGAAGCTTTCTTT
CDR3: CSVSVGTEAFF

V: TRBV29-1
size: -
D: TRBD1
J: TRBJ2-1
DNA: TGCAGCGGTGACGGACAGGGGGTCTACAATGAGCAGTTCTTC
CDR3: CSGDGQGVYNEQFF

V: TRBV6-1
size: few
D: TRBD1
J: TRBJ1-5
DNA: TGTGCCAGCAGTGAATACAGGGGAGGAAATCAGCCCCAGCATTTT
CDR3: CASSEYRGGNQPQHF

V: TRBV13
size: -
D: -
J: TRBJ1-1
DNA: TGTGCCAGCAGCTCTGGGCGGGACACTGAAGCTTTCTTT
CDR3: CASSSGRDTEAFF

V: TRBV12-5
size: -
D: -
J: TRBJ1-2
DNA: TGTGCTAGTGCCAAACCTGGGGGAAGGGTGGACTCCGGCTACACCTTC
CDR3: CASAKPGGRVDSGYTF

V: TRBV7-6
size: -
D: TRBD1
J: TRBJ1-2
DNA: TGTGCCAGCAGCTTAGCCAGGGGACAGGGAGGGGGCTACACCTTC
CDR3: CASSLARGQGGGYTF

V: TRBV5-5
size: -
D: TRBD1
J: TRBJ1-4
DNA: TGTGCCAGCAGCTTCCAGACAGGGTTTAAGGAAAAACTGTTTTTT
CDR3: CASSFQTGFKEKLFF

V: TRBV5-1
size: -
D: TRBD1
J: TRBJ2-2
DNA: TGCGCCAGCAGCTTGGGGACAGGGGGCACCGGGGAGCTGTTTTTT
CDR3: CASSLGTGGTGELFF

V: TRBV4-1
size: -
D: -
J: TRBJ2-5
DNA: TGCGCCAGCACCCCTCAGGGGTCCGCTCAAGAGACCCAGTACTTC
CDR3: CASTPQGSAQETQYF

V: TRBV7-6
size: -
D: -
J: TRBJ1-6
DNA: TGTGCCAGCAGCTTAGAGTTGAATTCACCCCTCCACTTT
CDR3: CASSLELNSPLHF

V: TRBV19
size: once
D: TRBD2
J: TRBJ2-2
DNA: TGTGCCAGTAGTAGGACTAGCGAAATCACCGGGGAGCTGTTTTTT
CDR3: CASSRTSEITGELFF

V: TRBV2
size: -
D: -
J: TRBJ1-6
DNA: TGTGCCAGCAGTGAACAGGGGAGCTCCTATAATTCACCCCTCCACTTT
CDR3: CASSEQGSSYNSPLHF

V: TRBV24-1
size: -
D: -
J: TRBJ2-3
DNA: TGTGCCACCAGTGACTCTACAGGGAGGAGTACGCAGTATTTT
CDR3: CATSDSTGRSTQYF

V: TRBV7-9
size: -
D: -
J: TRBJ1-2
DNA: TGTGCCAGCAGCTTAGGGCAGGCGGGCTATGGCTACACCTTC
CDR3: CASSLGQAGYGYTF

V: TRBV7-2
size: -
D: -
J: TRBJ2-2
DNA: TGTGCCAGCACTTGGACCAACACCGGGGAGCTGTTTTTT
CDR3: CASTWTNTGELFF

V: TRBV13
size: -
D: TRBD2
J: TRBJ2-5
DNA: TGTGCCAGCAGCTCTAGAGGCGGGGGGCCGTCGGAGACCCAGTACTTC
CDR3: CASSSRGGGPSETQYF

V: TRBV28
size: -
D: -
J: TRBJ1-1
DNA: TGTGCCAGCAGTTTGGGGGCAGGGAGGCCTTTCTTT
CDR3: CASSLGAGRPFF

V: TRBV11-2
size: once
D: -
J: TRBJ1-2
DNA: TGTGCCAGCAGCCAACAGGTCTTTACTCCCGGCTACACCTTC
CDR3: CASSQQVFTPGYTF

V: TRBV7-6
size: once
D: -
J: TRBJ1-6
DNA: TGTGCCAGCAGCTTGGACTCTATTAATTCACCCCTCCACTTT
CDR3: CASSLDSINSPLHF

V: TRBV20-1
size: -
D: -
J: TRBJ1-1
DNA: TGCAGTGCTTTAGTGAACACTGAAGCTTTCTTT
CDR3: CSALVNTEAFF

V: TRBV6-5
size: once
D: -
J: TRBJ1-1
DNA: TGTGCCAGCACCCCCAGGGTCCTAACTGAAGCTTTCTTT
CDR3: CASTPRVLTEAFF

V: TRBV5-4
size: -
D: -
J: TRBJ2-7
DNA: TGTGCCAGCAGCCTGGGGGTGGAGTCCTACGAGCAGTACTTC
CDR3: CASSLGVESYEQYF

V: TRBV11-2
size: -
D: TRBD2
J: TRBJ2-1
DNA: TGTGCCAGCAGCCAACCCCGGACTAGCGGGATCTACAATGAGCAGTTCTTC
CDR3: CASSQPRTSGIYNEQFF

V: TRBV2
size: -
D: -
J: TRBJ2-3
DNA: TGTGCCAGCATTCACGGTAGCACAGATACGCAGTATTTT
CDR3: CASIHGSTDTQYF

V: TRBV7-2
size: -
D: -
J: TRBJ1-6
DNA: TGTGCCAGCAGCTTAGAAACGGGTCTGGGAGCCCTCCACTTT
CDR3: CASSLETGLGALHF

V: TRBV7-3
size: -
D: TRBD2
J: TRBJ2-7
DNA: TGTGCCAGCAGCTTAGTAGGGACGGGAGGCTACGAGCAGTACTTC
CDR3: CASSLVGTGGYEQYF

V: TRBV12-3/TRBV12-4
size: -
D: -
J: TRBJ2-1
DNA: TGTGCCAGCAGTTCGACAGTGTACAATGAGCAGTTCTTC
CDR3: CASSSTVYNEQFF

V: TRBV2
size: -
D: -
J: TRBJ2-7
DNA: TGTGCCAGCAGTGAACCGGGAATTCAAAGGGAGCAGTACTTC
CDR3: CASSEPGIQREQYF

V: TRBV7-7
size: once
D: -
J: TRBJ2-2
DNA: TGTGCTAGCAGCTTAAGCGTCAGGTCGAACACCGGGGAGCTGTTTTTT
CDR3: CASSLSVRSNTGELFF

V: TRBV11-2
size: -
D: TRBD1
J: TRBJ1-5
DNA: TGTGCCAGCAGCTTGAACAGGGGGGGCAATCAGCCCCAGCATTTT
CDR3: CASSLNRGGNQPQHF

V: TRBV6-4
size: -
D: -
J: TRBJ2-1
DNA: TGTGCCAGCAGTGACGGTAATAGGTACAATGAGCAGTTCTTC
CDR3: CASSDGNRYNEQFF

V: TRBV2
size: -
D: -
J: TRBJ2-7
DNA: TGTGCCAGCAGTGATGGGGGGAAACCCGGAAACGAGCAGTACTTC
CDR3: CASSDGGKPGNEQYF

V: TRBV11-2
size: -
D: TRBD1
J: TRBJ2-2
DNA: TGTGCCAGCAGCTTCGGGACAGCCGGGGAGCTGTTTTTT
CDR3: CASSFGTAGELFF

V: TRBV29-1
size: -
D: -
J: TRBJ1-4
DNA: TGCAGCGGGTGGTTTAATGAAAAACTGTTTTTT
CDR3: CSGWFNEKLFF

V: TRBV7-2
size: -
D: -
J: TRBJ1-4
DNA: TGTGCCAGCAGCTGGGAGGGCTTCGGTGCAACTAATGAAAAACTGTTTTTT
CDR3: CASSWEGFGATNEKLFF

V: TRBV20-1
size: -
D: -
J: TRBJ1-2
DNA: TGCAGTGCTAGAGATCTTTATGGCTACACCTTC
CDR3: CSARDLYGYTF

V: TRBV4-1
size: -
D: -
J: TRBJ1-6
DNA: TGCGCCAGCAGCCAAGATCCACAGGGATATAATTCACCCCTCCACTTT
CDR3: CASSQDPQGYNSPLHF

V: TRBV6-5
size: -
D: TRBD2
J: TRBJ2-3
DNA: TGTGCCAGCAGTTACGGTCTAGCGGGAGATCCAGATACGCAGTATTTT
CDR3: CASSYGLAGDPDTQYF

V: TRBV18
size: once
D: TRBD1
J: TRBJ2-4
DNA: TGTGCCAGCTCACCGTCGGTGGGGACAGACAAAAACATTCAGTACTTC
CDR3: CASSPSVGTDKNIQYF

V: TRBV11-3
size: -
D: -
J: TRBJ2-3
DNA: TGTGCCAGCAGCAAACAGGGTACGACAGATACGCAGTATTTT
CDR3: CASSKQGTTDTQYF

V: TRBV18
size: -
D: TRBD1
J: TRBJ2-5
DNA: TGTGCCAGCTCACCAGGACAGGGAGACGGAGAGACCCAGTACTTC
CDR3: CASSPGQGDGETQYF

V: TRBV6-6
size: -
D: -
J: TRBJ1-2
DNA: TGTGCCAGCAGTTCTACCTCAGGGTTCGGCTACACCTTC
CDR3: CASSSTSGFGYTF

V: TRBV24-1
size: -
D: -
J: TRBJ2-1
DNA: TGTGCCACCGGCCTGGGGCAGAGCTCCTACAATGAGCAGTTCTTC
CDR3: CATGLGQSSYNEQFF

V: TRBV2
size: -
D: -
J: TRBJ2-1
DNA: TGTGCCAGCAGTACGCAGGGACTCAATGAGCAGTTCTTC
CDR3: CASSTQGLNEQFF

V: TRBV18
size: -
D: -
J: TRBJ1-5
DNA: TGTGCCAGCTCAATCCAGGGTATCGATCAGCCCCAGCATTTT
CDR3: CASSIQGIDQPQHF

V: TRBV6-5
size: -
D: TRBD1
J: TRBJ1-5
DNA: TGTGCCAGCAGTTACTCGATGGAGGGGGCTCAGCCCCAGCATTTT
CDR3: CASSYSMEGAQPQHF

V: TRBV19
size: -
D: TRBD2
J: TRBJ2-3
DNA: TGTGCCAGTAGTATCTCACTAGCGGGGGGAACCTATACGCAGTATTTT
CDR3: CASSISLAGGTYTQYF

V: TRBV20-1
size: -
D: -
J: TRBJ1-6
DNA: TGCAGTGCTCGGGACCTTTCACCCCTCCACTTT
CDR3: CSARDLSPLHF

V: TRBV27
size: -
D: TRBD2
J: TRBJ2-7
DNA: TGTGCCAGCAGTACCCTAGCGGGGTCCTACGAGCAGTACTTC
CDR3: CASSTLAGSYEQYF

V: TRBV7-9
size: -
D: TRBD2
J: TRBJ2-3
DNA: TGTGCCAGCAGCACCTACTGGGGACTAGCGGGCCCGACAGATACGCAGTATTTT
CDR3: CASSTYWGLAGPTDTQYF